The 24 T cell receptor beta chains listed next were all sequenced from one sample in a study of cytomegalovirus exposure and HLA in healthy donors. Use of 60 Vbeta and 13 Jbeta primers characterized the PCR. Here immunoSEQ multiplex PCR was the method, and the copy in TCRdb shows in-frame clones only, minus some. This repertoire shows more than 85,000 clones, about three quarters found once; its top ten account for about 14%. The specimen sequenced was PBMCs. These receptor sequences come from a woman aged 45 to 65 in good health and CMV-seropositive.

The J gene is TRBJ2-7, the V gene TRBV4-3; 7 bases line up with TRBD1. This CDR3 contains 15 residues. The germline V gene has CDR1 LGHNA and CDR2 YSLEER. V shed 1 base, J shed 3 bases, and the junction held 6 bases outside the gene matches. This CDR3 is CASSQVRDSLYEQYF. CDR3 in DNA: TGCGCCAGCAGCCAAGTCCGGGACAGCCTCTACGAGCAGTACTTC.

This clone was picked up one time. V is TRBV7-9 and J is TRBJ1-1; D is perhaps TRBD1 (6 bases). This CDR3 has 14 residues. CDR1 and CDR2 (germline): SEHNR, FQNEAQ (reference sequence). V lost 4 bases to trimming and J lost 0 bases, with 9 bases between them. The CDR3 region is CASSSGHLNTEAFF. The CDR3 DNA reads as TGTGCCAGCAGCTCGGGACACCTGAACACTGAAGCTTTCTTT.

Only a few counts were recorded for this clone. The DNA for the CDR3 is TGTGCCAGCCAGAACCGCCTAGCGGGAGAGTGGGAGACCCAGTACTTC. It translates to CASQNRLAGEWETQYF. The chain links TRBV7-8 to TRBJ2-5; 10 bases are a match to TRBD2. The CDR3 spans 16 residues. Looked up from germline, CDR1 is SGHVS and CDR2 is FQNEAQ. With 8 bases clipped from V and 5 bases from J, the junction kept 14 bases outside the gene matches. Combining the CDR3 with reference TRBV7-8 and TRBJ2-5 gives the whole variable domain GAGVSQSPRYKVAKRGQDVALRCDPISGHVSLFWYQQALGQGPEFLTYFQNEAQLDKSGLPSDRFFAERPEGSVSTLKIQRTQQEDSAVYLCASQNRLAGEWETQYFGPGTRLLVL.

Remarks on this clone: This may stem from a read error, because a much larger clone lies one nucleotide away. The chain links TRBV2 to TRBJ2-7, with 11 bases matching TRBD2. The V gene end was trimmed by 3 bases and the J gene end by 5 bases; junction bases not matched to a gene: 15. The CDR3 is 18 residues long. The germline gives CDR1 SNHLY, CDR2 FYNNEI. The CDR3 sequence is CASSDPLAGGHDWDEQYF. Here the CDR3 DNA reads TGTGCCAGCAGTGATCCGTTAGCGGGAGGGCATGATTGGGACGAGCAGTACTTC.

The chain employs TRBV9 and TRBJ2-1, with TRBD1 as a possible D gene (5 bases). Germline lookup yields CDR1 SGDLS and CDR2 YYNGEE. This CDR3 comprises 17 residues. Trimming took off 0 bases at V and 4 bases at J, with 17 bases between the two ends. CDR3 DNA: TGTGCCAGCAGCGTAGCCCCGACAGTCCTCCCTTACAATGAGCAGTTCTTC. This gives the protein CASSVAPTVLPYNEQFF.

This chain uses TRBV15 with TRBJ2-1; tentative D call: TRBD1 (6 bases). Trimming stripped 2 bases from V and 10 bases from J, with 21 bases between. The CDR3 spans 16 residues. CDR1 LNHNV and CDR2 YYDKDF come from the germline V gene (reference sequence). The CDR3 here is CATSRIPQGLNWEQFF. The CDR3 region has the DNA TGTGCCACCAGCAGAATCCCCCAGGGGCTTAATTGGGAGCAGTTCTTC.

The chain joins TRBV5-1 to TRBJ1-2; D remains unclear. This CDR3 comprises 15 residues. The germline V gene encodes CDR1 SGHRS and CDR2 YFSETQ. V dropped 1 base and J dropped 6 bases, with 16 bases sitting between them. CDR3 residues: CASSLRVSGGNGYTF. CDR3 DNA sequence: TGCGCCAGCAGCTTGAGAGTTTCGGGTGGAAATGGCTACACCTTC.

This chain links TRBV4-1 with TRBJ2-5; 8 bases line up with TRBD2. Matching the DNA end better, TRBJ2-7 makes the J call doubtful. The germline V gene has CDR1 MGHRA and CDR2 YSYEKL. The CDR3 length is 16 residues. CDR3 region: CASSLLPGGTPYEQYF. The CDR3 bases are TGCGCCAGCAGCCTCCTCCCGGGGGGGACCCCCTACGAGCAGTACTTC.

This clone occurred a few times. The chain carries TRBV7-2 and TRBJ1-3, with 7 nucleotides matching TRBD1. Unmatched junction bases numbered 8, after V lost 5 bases and J lost 4 bases. Per the germline V gene, CDR1 is SGHTA and CDR2 is FQGNSA. The CDR3 runs to 15 residues. CDR3 bases: TGTGCCAGCAGCGTCCAGACAGGGCAAGGAAACACCATATATTTT. This translates into CASSVQTGQGNTIYF.

The rearrangement joins TRBV6-5 to TRBJ2-5; TRBD2 agrees at 8 bases. The CDR3 sequence is 15 residues long. Trimming cost V 2 bases and J 3 bases; bases outside gene matches: 5. The germline gives CDR1 MNHEY, CDR2 SVGAGI. This chain's CDR3 is CASSYRVRGEETQYF. In nucleotides, the CDR3 is TGTGCCAGCAGTTACAGGGTGCGGGGGGAAGAGACCCAGTACTTC.

The V gene is TRBV6-1, the J gene TRBJ2-4, with TRBD2 matching over 11 bases. CDR1 is MNHNS and CDR2 is SASEGT in the germline V gene. Losses at the gene ends were 5 bases for V and 5 bases for J; bases not matched to a gene: 5. This CDR3 spans 15 amino acids. The CDR3 reads CASSLGLAGQNIQYF. Here the CDR3 DNA reads TGTGCCAGCAGTCTCGGACTAGCGGGTCAAAACATTCAGTACTTC.

CDR3 sequence reads: CASSSYVRNTEAFF. Written as DNA, the CDR3 is TGTGCCAGCAGCTCATACGTCAGGAACACTGAAGCTTTCTTT. V and J are TRBV11-2 and TRBJ1-1; D is ambiguous. Germline V gene lookup returns CDR1 SGHAT and CDR2 FQNNGV. V gave up 4 bases and J gave up 1 base, with 10 bases separating them. This CDR3 comprises 14 residues.

About this clone: The identical CDR3 is also encoded by other nucleotide sequences in the sample. The chain links TRBV28 to TRBJ1-3; D call uncertain. Trimming shortened V by 0 bases and J by 4 bases, and 10 bases separated the two germline ends. Per the germline V gene, CDR1 is MDHEN and CDR2 is SYDVKM. The CDR3 length is 15 residues. CDR3: CASSLWPGAGNTIYF. For the CDR3, the DNA is TGTGCCAGCAGTTTATGGCCAGGCGCCGGAAACACCATATATTTT.

This clone has more than one count but fewer than ten. J is TRBJ2-7 and V is TRBV10-3, with 9 bases fitting TRBD1. CDR3 size: 12 residues. V was pared by 8 bases and J by 3 bases, with 2 bases of the junction left unmatched. The V gene's germline CDR1 is ENHRY and CDR2 SYGVKD. CDR3 residues: CAIRDRDYEQYF. CDR3 DNA sequence: TGTGCCATCCGGGACAGGGACTACGAGCAGTACTTC.

The chain combines TRBV19 with TRBJ1-3, with 8 bases identical to TRBD1. CDR1 is LNHDA, CDR2 SQIVND, per germline (reference sequence). The CDR3 is 15 amino acids. The ends lost 6 bases at V and 0 bases at J; junction bases unmatched: 4. The CDR3 sequence: CASRSTGDSGNTIYF. CDR3 coding DNA: TGTGCCAGTAGATCGACAGGGGACTCTGGAAACACCATATATTTT.

The chain recombines TRBV6-5 with TRBJ1-1; maybe TRBD1 (5 bases). The V and J ends lost 8 bases and 0 bases respectively, with 13 bases between them. The germline V gene has CDR1 MNHEY and CDR2 SVGAGI. This CDR3 region has 14 residues. CDR3 in amino acids: CASGKGSMNTEAFF. The CDR3 DNA sequence: TGTGCCAGCGGGAAGGGGTCAATGAACACTGAAGCTTTCTTT.

The rearrangement links TRBV11-2 to TRBJ2-5; D is possibly TRBD2 (6 bases). V was trimmed by 7 bases and J by 2 bases, leaving 17 bases between them. Germline loops: CDR1 SGHAT, CDR2 FQNNGV. CDR3 length: 15 amino acids. This CDR3 reads CASTEGAGLQETQYF. DNA for the CDR3: TGTGCCAGCACCGAGGGAGCGGGCCTACAAGAGACCCAGTACTTC.

This sequence joins TRBV5-1 and TRBJ2-3, with D possibly being TRBD2 (6 bases). This CDR3 is 14 amino acids long. Germline V gene lookup returns CDR1 SGHRS and CDR2 YFSETQ. V was shortened by 3 bases and J by 2 bases, with 10 bases between the two germline ends. The CDR3 coding sequence is TGCGCCAGCAGCTCCGGGGGATACACAGATACGCAGTATTTT. This sequence encodes CASSSGGYTDTQYF.

This clone occurred a few times. The chain recombines TRBV5-6 with TRBJ1-5; 7 positions agree with TRBD1. The V segment lost 4 bases and the J segment 11 bases; nucleotides outside the gene matches: 6. CDR3 size: 12 residues. Germline V gene lookup returns CDR1 SGHDT and CDR2 YYEEEE. The chain's CDR3 is CASSRQGGAQHF. For the CDR3, the DNA is TGTGCCAGCAGCAGACAGGGTGGGGCCCAGCATTTT. The full variable domain, completed using reference TRBV5-6 and TRBJ1-5, is DAGVTQSPTHLIKTRGQQVTLRCSPKSGHDTVSWYQQALGQGPQFIFQYYEEEERQRGNFPDRFSGHQFPNYSSELNVNALLLGDSALYLCASSRQGGAQHFGDGTRLSIL.

This clone was counted once. The chain recombines TRBV2 with TRBJ1-1; 7 bases fit TRBD1. The length of the CDR3 is 14 residues. V gave up 10 bases and J gave up 8 bases; unmatched junction bases: 16. Germline CDR1 is SNHLY and CDR2 is FYNNEI. CDR3 coding DNA: TGTGCCACCCGACTGATGAGAGGGGGCGCAGAAGCTTTCTTT. Protein sequence: CATRLMRGGAEAFF.

In its sample, this clone was seen a few times. The CDR3 region is CASSTVIRTEAFF. In nucleotides, the CDR3 is TGTGCCAGTAGTACTGTTATCAGAACTGAAGCTTTCTTT. The chain employs TRBV19 and TRBJ1-1; D unclear. The CDR3 runs 13 residues. In germline, CDR1 is LNHDA, CDR2 SQIVND (reference sequence). V was pared by 4 bases and J by 5 bases, with 11 bases between.

The V gene is TRBV10-1, the J gene TRBJ1-2; possibly TRBD1 for D (6 bases). Trimming stripped 0 bases from V and 7 bases from J, with 15 bases between. The CDR3 totals 15 residues. CDR1 and CDR2 from the germline V gene are WNHNN and SYGVQD (reference sequence). For the CDR3, the DNA is TGCGCCAGCAGTGAGTCACCCAGGGGTTTCGGTGGCTACACCTTC. Protein product: CASSESPRGFGGYTF.

This sequence joins TRBV7-9 and TRBJ2-1; D ambiguous. The CDR3 length is 14 residues. The germline V gene has CDR1 SEHNR and CDR2 FQNEAQ (reference sequence). Trimming took 1 base from V and 4 from J, leaving 8 bases between them. Written as DNA, the CDR3 is TGTGCCAGCAGCTTAGGTTACAGTTACAATGAGCAGTTCTTC. It codes for CASSLGYSYNEQFF.

The chain joins TRBV11-2 to TRBJ2-1; D gene ambiguous. The ends were cut back, 2 bases at V and 4 bases at J, with 12 bases in the middle. Germline loops: CDR1 SGHAT, CDR2 FQNNGV. The CDR3 length is 15 residues. The CDR3 DNA sequence: TGTGCCAGCAGCTTATCGTCCATCGGTTACAATGAGCAGTTCTTC. Residues: CASSLSSIGYNEQFF.